This T cell receptor beta chain was identified in a study of cytomegalovirus exposure and HLA in healthy donors. Germline V gene sequence: CDR1 SGDLS, CDR2 YYNGEE. This CDR3 spans 15 amino acids. The germline V and J ends were trimmed by 0 bases and 9 bases, with 16 bases remaining between them. As for the donors, each was a healthy bone marrow donor. This clone came up a few times. Primers for the PCR totalled 60 Vbeta and 13 Jbeta. Some clones are missing from TCRdb's copy, which holds only in-frame ones; the method was immunoSEQ multiplex PCR. Of roughly 120,000 clones detected, 77% appear once; the ten largest clones hold 3.7%.

This sequence originates from a human donor in good health. Material: PBMCs. The chain joins TRBV9 to TRBJ1-5; D not resolved. For the CDR3, the DNA is TGTGCCAGCAGCGTAGCCGGACTGATCAATGGGCCCCAGCATTTT. Its translation is CASSVAGLINGPQHF.